The 9 T cell receptor beta chains in this list originate from one sample, sequenced in a study of T cell changes during pregnancy in multiple sclerosis. Method: immunoSEQ multiplex PCR; TCRdb's copy keeps in-frame clones and lacks some. The profile covers around 69,000 clones, with approximately 92% appearing a single time and roughly 2% taken by the ten largest. The sequences come from peripheral blood, collected in the third trimester of pregnancy. The receptors come from a female donor in good health, enrolled as a control in a pregnancy study.

This clone came up once. This chain connects TRBV19 to TRBJ2-5; 8 bases are a match to TRBD1. The germline gives CDR1 LNHDA, CDR2 SQIVND (reference sequence). J was trimmed by 4 bases and V by 6 bases; bases with no gene match: 13. This CDR3 is 16 amino acids long. The CDR3 reads CASSKDRGSIGETQYF. In nucleotides, the CDR3 is TGTGCCAGTAGCAAAGACAGGGGAAGTATAGGAGAGACCCAGTACTTC.

The V and J genes are TRBV5-4 and TRBJ1-3; no reliable D call. Germline CDR1 is SGHNT and CDR2 is YYREEE (reference sequence). Trimming took 3 bases from V and 4 from J, leaving 14 bases between them. The CDR3 length is 15 residues. The CDR3 protein is CASSSDLRHGNTIYF. CDR3 coding DNA: TGTGCCAGCAGCTCTGATTTGAGACACGGAAACACCATATATTTT.

CDR3 nucleotides: TGTGCCAGCAGGTCGACTAGCGCTCAAGAGACCCAGTACTTC. This translates into CASRSTSAQETQYF. The chain carries TRBV7-9 and TRBJ2-5, with 8 bases lining up with TRBD2. This CDR3 has 14 residues. Trimming took 6 bases from V and 2 from J; bases not matched to a gene: 5. Per the germline V gene, CDR1 is SEHNR and CDR2 is FQNEAQ (reference sequence).

This chain's CDR3 is CASSSRQGGTNEKLFF. In DNA form, the CDR3 reads TGTGCCAGCAGCTCCCGACAGGGAGGAACTAATGAAAAACTGTTTTTT. The chain links TRBV5-5 to TRBJ1-4; 7 nucleotides line up with TRBD1. The germline V gene encodes CDR1 SGHKS and CDR2 YYEKEE (reference sequence). J was trimmed by 1 base and V by 3 bases; bases with no gene match: 6. The CDR3 is made up of 16 amino acids.

V is TRBV9 and J is TRBJ1-2; TRBD1 matches 8 bases. Germline-derived CDR1 and CDR2 are SGDLS and YYNGEE. With V trimmed by 4 bases and J by 0 bases, 5 bases remained unmatched. This CDR3 spans 15 amino acids. Here the CDR3 reads CASSPQGAPNYGYTF. For the CDR3, the DNA is TGTGCCAGCAGCCCCCAGGGGGCGCCTAACTATGGCTACACCTTC.

The chain employs TRBV7-9 and TRBJ2-7, with TRBD2 matching over 11 bases. Germline CDR1 is SEHNR and CDR2 is FQNEAQ (reference sequence). The junction had 3 bases not matched to a gene; V was cut back by 5 bases and J by 3 bases. The CDR3 spans 14 residues. The CDR3 sequence: CASSATSGSYEQYF. The CDR3, as DNA: TGTGCCAGCAGCGCTACTAGCGGGAGCTACGAGCAGTACTTC.

The V call is TRBV5-1, the J call TRBJ2-3; TRBD1 matches at 7 bases. CDR1 is SGHRS, CDR2 YFSETQ, per germline. This CDR3 is built from 13 residues. J gave up 6 bases and V 4 bases, and 5 bases lay outside the gene matches. The CDR3 protein is CASSPTGEDTQYF. DNA of the CDR3: TGCGCCAGCAGCCCCACAGGGGAGGATACGCAGTATTTT.

This clone was observed once. V usage is TRBV5-4 and J usage is TRBJ2-1, with 16 bases identical to TRBD2. The CDR3 totals 18 residues. With 4 bases clipped from V and 4 bases from J, the junction kept 8 bases outside the gene matches. Looked up from germline, CDR1 is SGHNT and CDR2 is YYREEE (reference sequence). CDR3 nucleotide sequence: TGTGCCAGCAGCCCGGGACTAGCGGGGGGGCGAGGGTACAATGAGCAGTTCTTC. It encodes CASSPGLAGGRGYNEQFF.

The V and J genes are TRBV30 and TRBJ1-3; 7 bases are a match to TRBD1. With V trimmed by 4 bases and J by 2 bases, 8 bases remained unmatched. The CDR3 is made up of 15 amino acids. Germline V gene data show CDR1 as GTSNPN and CDR2 as SVGIG (reference sequence). In DNA form, the CDR3 reads TGTGCCTGGAACCGGGGACAGAGCCCTGGAAACACCATATATTTT. Its translation: CAWNRGQSPGNTIYF.